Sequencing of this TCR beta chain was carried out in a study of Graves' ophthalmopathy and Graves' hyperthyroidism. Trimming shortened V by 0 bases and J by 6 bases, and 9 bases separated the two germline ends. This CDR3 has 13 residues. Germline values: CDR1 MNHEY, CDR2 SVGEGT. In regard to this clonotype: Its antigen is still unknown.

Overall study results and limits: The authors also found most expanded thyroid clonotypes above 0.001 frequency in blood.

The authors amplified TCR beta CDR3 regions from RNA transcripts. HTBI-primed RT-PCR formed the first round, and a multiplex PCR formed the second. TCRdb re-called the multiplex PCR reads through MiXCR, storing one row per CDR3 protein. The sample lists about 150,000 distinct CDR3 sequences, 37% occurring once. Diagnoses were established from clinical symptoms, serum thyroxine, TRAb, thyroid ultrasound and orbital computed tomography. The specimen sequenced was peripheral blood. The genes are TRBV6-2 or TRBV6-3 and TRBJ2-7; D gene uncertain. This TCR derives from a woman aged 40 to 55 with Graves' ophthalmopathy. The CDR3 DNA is TGTGCCAGCAGTTACTCGATAGAGTCCGAGCAGTACTTC. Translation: CASSYSIESEQYF.